A single sample is the source of the 29 T cell receptor beta chains below, sequenced in a study of blood T cell repertoires in COVID-19. Assay used: immunoSEQ multiplex PCR; TCRdb lists only in-frame clones, some missing. Of fewer than 250,000 clones in the sample, 65% to 90% were seen once. The source material was peripheral blood. These receptors were obtained from a woman in her 70s with acute or convalescent COVID-19.

This chain joins TRBV19 and TRBJ2-3, with 8 nucleotides matching TRBD1. Losses at the gene ends were 9 bases for V and 4 bases for J; bases not matched to a gene: 9. Germline lookup yields CDR1 LNHDA and CDR2 SQIVND (reference sequence). The CDR3 loop spans 14 amino acids. CDR3 region: CASSTGVMADTQYF. CDR3 bases: TGTGCCAGCTCGACAGGGGTGATGGCAGATACGCAGTATTTT. The full variable domain, completed using reference TRBV19 and TRBJ2-3, is DGGITQSPKYLFRKEGQNVTLSCEQNLNHDAMYWYRQDPGQGLRLIYYSQIVNDFQKGDIAEGYSVSREKKESFPLTVTSAQKNPTAFYLCASSTGVMADTQYFGPGTRLTVL.

The chain couples TRBV5-4 to TRBJ1-2; D is uncertain. The CDR3 contains 13 residues. Germline-derived CDR1 and CDR2 are SGHNT and YYREEE (reference sequence). V was trimmed by 1 base and J by 2 bases, leaving 6 bases between them. The CDR3 DNA follows: TGTGCCAGCAGCTTGCCCGGGAACTATGGCTACACCTTC. Amino acid sequence: CASSLPGNYGYTF.

CDR3 bases: TGCGCCAGCAGCTTGGAGGGGGCCCTCTCTGGAAACACCATATATTTT. Translation gives CASSLEGALSGNTIYF. The chain has TRBV5-1 and TRBJ1-3; 7 nucleotides agree with TRBD1. This CDR3 contains 16 residues. V was pared by 0 bases and J by 0 bases, with 3 bases of the junction left unmatched. CDR1 is SGHRS and CDR2 is YFSETQ in the germline V gene.

The genes are TRBV7-6 and TRBJ2-5; D is undetermined. The CDR3 has 13 amino acids. CDR1 and CDR2 from the germline V gene are SGHVS and FNYEAQ. Trimming removed 1 base at V and 5 bases at J, with 8 bases between. The CDR3 protein is CASSLGVEETQYF. The CDR3 nucleotides are TGTGCCAGCAGCTTAGGTGTGGAGGAGACCCAGTACTTC.

Notes on this clone: Compared with germline, one end of the junction differs, possibly owing to a read error. The chain joins TRBV5-1 to TRBJ2-5, with 8 nucleotides matching TRBD1. From germline, CDR1 is SGHRS and CDR2 YFSETQ. This CDR3 spans 15 amino acids. The CDR3 coding sequence is TGCGCCAGCAGCCCGGGACAGGTTGGGGGAGAGGCCCAGTACTTC. This translates into CASSPGQVGGEAQYF.

Points on this clone: At one boundary the junction diverges from the germline segment, which might be a read error. The CDR3 nucleotides read TGTGCCAGCAGCTCTAGAAATTCATCCCTCCACTTT. Translation gives CASSSRNSSLHF. The V gene is TRBV5-4, the J gene TRBJ1-6; no clear D. This CDR3 is 12 amino acids long. Germline V lookup: CDR1 SGHNT, CDR2 YYREEE (reference sequence).

This clone was detected a few times. The chain recombines TRBV12-3 or TRBV12-4 with TRBJ1-2; D is unresolved. This CDR3 has 13 residues. V lost 7 bases to trimming and J lost 5 bases, with 14 bases between them. Here the CDR3 reads CASTLGTAYGYTF. Here the CDR3 DNA reads TGTGCCAGCACCCTAGGTACGGCTTATGGCTACACCTTC.

The chain is built from TRBV10-3 and TRBJ1-2; 8 nucleotides agree with TRBD1. J was trimmed by 6 bases and V by 3 bases; bases with no gene match: 15. This CDR3 region has 17 residues. Looked up from germline, CDR1 is ENHRY and CDR2 is SYGVKD. The CDR3 spells CAISEMIQGGKFNGYTF. The CDR3 DNA follows: TGTGCCATCAGTGAAATGATACAGGGGGGGAAGTTCAATGGCTACACCTTC.

V and J are TRBV6-5 and TRBJ1-1; tentatively, D is TRBD1 (6 bases). Trimming left V 1 base short and J 0 bases short, with 9 bases between. Germline V gene data show CDR1 as MNHEY and CDR2 as SVGAGI. CDR3 size: 15 residues. CDR3 loop: CASSYWGRMNTEAFF. The CDR3 bases are TGTGCCAGCAGTTACTGGGGGCGGATGAACACTGAAGCTTTCTTT.

As concerns this clone: At one end the junction does not follow the germline gene, possibly because of a read error. The genes are TRBV7-8 and TRBJ2-7, with 9 bases matching TRBD1. This CDR3 is built from 15 residues. Germline V lookup: CDR1 SGHVS, CDR2 FQNEAQ. The CDR3 loop is CASRLAGTGKNEQYF. CDR3 nucleotides: TGTGCCAGCAGGTTAGCCGGGACAGGGAAGAACGAGCAGTACTTC.

J is TRBJ2-2 and V is TRBV7-9; no reliable D call. The CDR3 extends over 15 amino acids. Trimming took 0 bases from V and 5 from J, leaving 10 bases between them. The V gene's germline CDR1 is SEHNR and CDR2 FQNEAQ (reference sequence). The CDR3: CASSLAFGLTGELFF. Here the CDR3 DNA reads TGTGCCAGCAGCTTAGCGTTCGGGTTGACCGGGGAGCTGTTTTTT.

This chain links TRBV6-2 or TRBV6-3 with TRBJ1-5; weak D call: TRBD1 (6 bases). In germline, CDR1 is MNHEY, CDR2 SVGEGT. With 5 bases removed from V and 3 bases from J, the gap between germline ends came to 17 bases. This CDR3 has 16 amino acids. CDR3 protein: CASSGTGIGFNQPQHF. CDR3 sequence (DNA): TGTGCCAGCAGTGGAACAGGGATAGGGTTCAATCAGCCCCAGCATTTT.

This clone showed up just a few times. The chain links TRBV4-2 to TRBJ2-1; 11 bases fit TRBD2. Germline V CDR1 and CDR2: LGHNA, YNFKEQ. J was trimmed by 9 bases and V by 2 bases; bases with no gene match: 12. The CDR3 is made up of 17 amino acids. CDR3 sequence: CASSQRSGGAVGGEQFF. As DNA, the CDR3 is TGTGCCAGCAGCCAACGTAGCGGGGGGGCCGTGGGCGGTGAGCAGTTCTTC.

The chain carries TRBV11-2 and TRBJ2-7; TRBD2 aligns across 7 bases. This CDR3 region has 12 residues. CDR1 is SGHAT and CDR2 is FQNNGV in the germline V gene. V was clipped by 8 bases and J by 6 bases; unmatched bases: 7. The CDR3 loop reads CASGAGVGEQYF. CDR3 DNA sequence: TGTGCCAGCGGGGCGGGGGTTGGCGAGCAGTACTTC.

This sequence joins TRBV4-2 and TRBJ1-2, with D perhaps matching TRBD1 (5 bases). V was pared by 5 bases and J by 3 bases, with 16 bases between. CDR1 is LGHNA, CDR2 YNFKEQ, per germline. This CDR3 contains 15 residues. The CDR3 sequence is CASSSHSGTDYGYTF. The CDR3 bases are TGTGCCAGCAGCTCCCACTCCGGGACTGACTATGGCTACACCTTC.

There are a few counts of this clone. The chain has TRBV7-9 and TRBJ2-3; 9 bases fit TRBD1. The V segment lost 3 bases and the J segment 2 bases; nucleotides outside the gene matches: 6. The CDR3 totals 16 residues. The germline CDR1 and CDR2 sequences are SEHNR and FQNEAQ (reference sequence). The DNA of the CDR3 is TGTGCCAGCAGCTTGACCGGGACAGGGCCCACAGATACGCAGTATTTT. Its translation: CASSLTGTGPTDTQYF.

The J gene is TRBJ2-3, the V gene TRBV6-5; the match to TRBD2 covers 10 bases. CDR1 is MNHEY and CDR2 is SVGAGI in the germline V gene. The CDR3 spans 16 residues. Germline trimming cut 4 bases from V and 2 bases from J; bases unmatched to any gene: 6. The CDR3 region has the DNA TGTGCCAGCAGTTTTGCTAGCGGGGGAGACACAGATACGCAGTATTTT. Its translation: CASSFASGGDTDTQYF.

This clone was found a few times. The J gene is TRBJ1-6, the V gene TRBV25-1; D is ambiguous. This CDR3 is built from 14 residues. Germline loops: CDR1 MGHDK, CDR2 SYGVNS. Deletions cut 2 bases from V and 4 bases from J, with 6 bases between. In nucleotides, the CDR3 is TGTGCCAGCAGTGAAAGTCAGTATAATTCACCCCTCCACTTT. Its translation: CASSESQYNSPLHF.

The rearrangement joins TRBV6-2 or TRBV6-3 to TRBJ2-7, with D unclear. Germline CDR1 reads MNHEY; CDR2 reads SVGEGT. V lost 2 bases, J lost 4 bases, and 3 bases lay in between. CDR3 length equals 11 residues. Here the CDR3 reads CASSYLYEQYF. Here the CDR3 DNA reads TGTGCCAGCAGTTACCTTTACGAGCAGTACTTC.

As DNA, the CDR3 is TGTGCCAGCTCACCACCACCGCTAAACAATGAGCAGTTCTTC. Encoded protein: CASSPPPLNNEQFF. The V call is TRBV18, the J call TRBJ2-1, with no clear D. This CDR3 contains 14 residues. Germline assignment: CDR1 KGHSH and CDR2 LQKENI. The germline V and J ends were trimmed by 0 bases and 5 bases, with 8 bases remaining between them.

The chain combines TRBV2 with TRBJ1-4, with TRBD1 as a possible D gene (5 bases). This CDR3 spans 14 amino acids. Germline V CDR1 and CDR2: SNHLY, FYNNEI. V shed 8 bases and J shed 0 bases, with 10 bases lying between them. The CDR3 is CASGATTTNEKLFF. Written as DNA, the CDR3 is TGTGCCAGCGGGGCAACGACAACTAATGAAAAACTGTTTTTT.

The V and J genes are TRBV19 and TRBJ2-7; 12 bases fit TRBD1. J gave up 6 bases and V 5 bases, and 14 bases lay outside the gene matches. Germline V gives CDR1 LNHDA, CDR2 SQIVND (reference sequence). The CDR3 runs to 17 residues. The CDR3 region has the DNA TGTGCCAGTAGTCTCCAGGGACAGGGGGCGCCTCATCGCGAGCAGTACTTC. It yields the protein CASSLQGQGAPHREQYF.

The J gene is TRBJ2-1, the V gene TRBV7-2, with 8 bases aligning to TRBD1. This CDR3 comprises 15 residues. J gave up 2 bases and V 1 base, and 1 base lay outside the gene matches. CDR1 is SGHTA and CDR2 is FQGNSA in the germline V gene. In nucleotides, the CDR3 is TGTGCCAGCAGCTTAGGGGGACAGGCCTACAATGAGCAGTTCTTC. This sequence encodes CASSLGGQAYNEQFF.

The chain has TRBV5-4 and TRBJ2-3, with D possibly matching TRBD1 (6 bases). The V gene lost 4 bases and the J gene lost 5 bases, with 17 bases spanning the gap. The CDR3 length is 15 residues. The germline gives CDR1 SGHNT, CDR2 YYREEE (reference sequence). The DNA for the CDR3 is TGTGCCAGCAGCGGGGTACAGGGATATGGAGATACGCAGTATTTT. Protein: CASSGVQGYGDTQYF.

The V gene is TRBV9, the J gene TRBJ2-3; no clear D gene. The germline CDR1 and CDR2 sequences are SGDLS and YYNGEE. CDR3 size: 13 residues. V was trimmed by 6 bases and J by 3 bases, leaving 11 bases between them. In DNA form, the CDR3 reads TGTGCCAGCAACCAGTGGCCGACAGATACGCAGTATTTT. Translation gives CASNQWPTDTQYF.

The genes are TRBV30 and TRBJ1-6; 7 bases agree with TRBD1. The CDR3 is 17 residues long. CDR1 is GTSNPN and CDR2 is SVGIG in the germline V gene (reference sequence). Trimming took 4 bases from V and 1 from J; bases not matched to a gene: 10. CDR3 in DNA: TGTGCCTGGACGTCGGGGACAGCCGTATCCTATAATTCACCCCTCCACTTT. It yields the protein CAWTSGTAVSYNSPLHF.

This clone was seen ten or more times. V is TRBV9 and J is TRBJ2-7; TRBD2 matches 7 bases. CDR3 size: 15 residues. The germline V gene has CDR1 SGDLS and CDR2 YYNGEE. Trimming cost V 4 bases and J 5 bases; bases outside gene matches: 12. CDR3 protein: CASSPRTGTKNEQYF. The CDR3 nucleotides read TGTGCCAGCAGCCCAAGGACCGGGACTAAAAACGAGCAGTACTTC. Drawing the rest from reference TRBV9 and TRBJ2-7, the complete variable domain is DSGVTQTPKHLITATGQRVTLRCSPRSGDLSVYWYQQSLDQGLQFLIQYYNGEERAKGNILERFSAQQFPDLHSELNLSSLELGDSALYFCASSPRTGTKNEQYFGPGTRLTVT.

The CDR3 sequence: CASSQGAGGRSTDTQYF. The CDR3 nucleotides read TGCGCCAGCAGCCAAGGGGCGGGGGGTCGGAGCACAGATACGCAGTATTTT. V gene TRBV4-3 combines with J gene TRBJ2-3, with 8 bases lining up with TRBD2. The CDR3 sequence is 17 residues long. Germline values: CDR1 LGHNA, CDR2 YSLEER. V dropped 1 base and J dropped 0; count of bases not matched to a gene: 6.

The chain combines TRBV4-2 with TRBJ2-3; D is perhaps TRBD2 (6 bases). Looked up from germline, CDR1 is LGHNA and CDR2 is YNFKEQ. Trimming removed 5 bases at V and 0 bases at J, with 12 bases between. The CDR3 consists of 15 residues. CDR3 amino acids: CASSLERGSTDTQYF. CDR3 nucleotide sequence: TGTGCCAGCAGCTTAGAACGGGGGAGCACAGATACGCAGTATTTT.